This TCR beta chain was identified during a study of blood T cell repertoires in COVID-19 (dated by TCRdb to 2020 to 2021). Looking at the study overall: Collaborator samples came from the United States, Italy and Spain and covered acute and convalescent phases of COVID-19. The material from the prospective study consisted of cDNA or gDNA derived from T cells, B-cell-depleted T cells, or PBMCs. Subjects who had been exposed to COVID-19, were actively infected with it, or had recovered from it provided the deeply sampled blood TCRbeta repertoires that made up the dataset. A freely available public database, intended as a resource for researchers studying the immune response to SARS-CoV-2, is where the repertoires were released. Samples came from the ongoing ImmuneRACE study (first 160 participants) plus 1,254 subjects from 6 global collaborators. Sample metadata almost always included a de-identified subject ID, COVID-19 status, age in years and sex. HLA class I and class II types, where available, came from metadata supplied by the sample provider rather than from assay-based typing. Broad study findings and their caveats: How much clinical and demographic metadata was included differed by source and by participant, and the metadata was provided uncurated.

The collaborating institutions used their own protocols to collect whole blood in K2EDTA tubes. For TCRbeta analysis, collaborators shipped samples in one of three forms: frozen whole blood, isolated PBMCs, or DNA extracted from either of those sample types. The germline V gene (reference sequence) specifies LNHDA as CDR1 and SQIVND as CDR2. V was cut back by 3 bases and J by 2 bases, leaving a gap of 14 bases between them. The CDR3, cysteine through phenylalanine, is 15 amino acids long. Just CDR3 DNA is preserved here, 45 bases in frame from base 1. Notes on this clone: The clone's antigen remains unknown. No base quality information exists; no much larger clone differs at one position.

TCRbeta CDR3 regions were amplified from genomic DNA using the immunoSEQ Assay, a bias-controlled multiplex PCR. On the study's bioinformatics: The number of nucleated cells in each sample was estimated by amplification of reference gene primers within the assay. To quantify the absolute abundance of each unique TCRbeta CDR3 rearrangement, sequence reads were collapsed and filtered. Productive Simpson clonality was computed per sample as the square root of Simpson's diversity index over productive rearrangements. The immuneACCESS repertoire file appears here via TCRdb, limited to in-frame rearrangements. These files lack a portion of the clones; in checked studies, under half of the deficit traces to unresolved V genes, and the cause of the others is not known. The V and J calls and clone size were taken over from that table, and D and trimming were inferred from the DNA. The sample table lists 110,000 or so clones, 88% of them with a count of one. The top ten clones comprise approximately 2.5% of the sample.

The chain couples TRBV19 to TRBJ2-7, with TRBD1 tentatively as D gene (6 bases match). The specimen was peripheral blood. This TCR came from a human donor in a cohort sampled during active COVID-19. DNA sequence: TGTGCCAGTAGTATGGTGGACAGCAGTACCTACGAGCAGTACTTC. Its protein is CASSMVDSSTYEQYF.